This entry concerns a single T cell receptor beta chain. This specimen belongs to a study of CD8+ T cells in alopecia areata. Treatment noted: oral pan-JAK inhibitor, 5-10 mg twice daily. The investigators collected lesional scalp punch biopsies and peripheral blood from alopecia areata patients. The authors extracted RNA and reverse transcribed it into cDNA as the sequencing template. Repertoires were generated with immunoSEQ multiplex PCR, while TCRdb's copy carries only in-frame clones and drops some. The sample holds more than 200,000 clones; approximately 72% are singletons and the top ten take around 1.3%. Germline loops: CDR1 SQVTM, CDR2 ANQGSEA. This CDR3 comprises 13 residues. Unmatched junction bases numbered 3, after V lost 3 bases and J lost 2 bases.

The sequence was obtained from a human donor with alopecia areata. Sample: CD4+ T cells sorted from blood, taken around week 46, from a patient treated with tofacitinib. The chain is built from TRBV29-1 and TRBJ1-2; 7 bases agree with TRBD1. The CDR3 is CSVEGTENYGYTF. Here the CDR3 DNA reads TGCAGCGTTGAGGGGACAGAGAACTATGGCTACACCTTC. Variable domain in full (rest from reference TRBV29-1 and TRBJ1-2): SAVISQKPSRDICQRGTSLTIQCQVDSQVTMMFWYRQQPGQSLTLIATANQGSEATYESGFVIDKFPISRPNLTFSTLTVSNMSPEDSSIYLCSVEGTENYGYTFGSGTRLTVV.